Only a few counts were recorded for the clone carrying this TCR beta chain. The antigen is unknown. The data stem from a study of cytomegalovirus exposure and HLA in healthy donors. This CDR3 is built from 16 residues. Trimming removed 6 bases from V and 1 base from J; junction bases left unmatched: 10. Researchers ran the PCR with 60 Vbeta and 13 Jbeta primers. Method: immunoSEQ multiplex PCR; TCRdb's copy keeps in-frame clones and lacks some. This sample has 68,000 or so clones, with more than 80% found just once. Study-wide points: The availability of immune exposure information extended only to CMV serostatus. About 90% or about 30% of the time was how often most TCR beta V segments were productive, according to an earlier analysis. Reportedly, a later analysis found an Asian-associated ancestry cluster had fewer N-insertions than the approximately 700-donor mean.

The rearrangement joins TRBV23-1 to TRBJ2-7, with 9 positions matching TRBD1. TRBV23-1 is an ORF, with its function uncertain. This sequence originates from a human donor in good health. The sequencing input was PBMCs. DNA of the CDR3: TGCGCCAGCAGCCCAAACGGGACAGGGAGGTCCTACGAGCAGTACTTC. Protein product: CASSPNGTGRSYEQYF.